This TCR beta chain was sequenced for a study of cytomegalovirus exposure and HLA in healthy donors (TCRdb year 2017). About the study as a whole: In an earlier analysis of some 610 of the donors, 276 Gb of sequence data and just under 120 million unique TCR beta sequences from about 179 million T cells were reported. An early release that covered about 600 HLA-typed donors contained 300 to 350 gigabases of sequencing data and about 93 million unique TCR sequences. Among the roughly 390 genotyped donors, approximately 77% belonged to the genetic ancestry cluster associated with self-reported Caucasian donors. The aim of the study was to test whether cataloging public T cell receptors could identify signatures of past pathogen exposure. Using immunosequencing, the study profiled T cell repertoires from about 650 subjects and related those repertoires to cytomegalovirus serostatus. In addition to the first cohort of hundreds of subjects, a separate validation cohort of approximately 130 different subjects was used. To predict cytomegalovirus infection status, the study brought together high-throughput TCR immunosequencing, statistical association of individual TCRs with disease status, and machine learning. A later analysis re-analyzed previously published TCR beta repertoires from 500 to 700 donors and added high-resolution HLA genotyping to study TCR occurrence patterns. Rather than drawing on any new phenotypic data, the later analysis identified candidate immune exposures from TCR beta sequences and the way those sequences occurred across donors. An earlier analysis of several hundred of the donors applied high-throughput TCR beta sequencing to assess whether each TCR beta V gene segment acted as functional or pseudogenic. Alongside the repertoire data, information on donor age, sex, ethnicity and CMV serostatus was compiled. A later genetic analysis took genome-wide SNP genotypes for about 65% of the 666 donors and used that subset as a discovery cohort. All discovery cohort repertoires had been generated on a single sequencing platform. HLA typing covered class I and class II loci at four-digit resolution. The number of typed donors differed by locus: roughly 620-630 for A, B, C, DRB1 and DQB1; roughly 510 for DQA1; approximately 600 for DPA1; and some 430 for DPB1. Four to six DR-DQ haplotypes were handled as single units for association and clustering because linkage in the cohort was strong. Across approximately 400 genotyped donors of the cohort, an average of about 240,000 unique TCR beta nucleotide sequences per donor were sequenced, and roughly a sixth of those sequences were non-productive.

As concerns this clone: The target of this receptor is not known. Base quality data are lacking; no much larger clone is found one base away.

Receptor amplification or capture employed the immunoSEQ multiplex PCR assay. For the multiplex PCR, a mixture combining 60 forward primers for TCR Vbeta segments and 13 reverse primers for TCR Jbeta segments was used. Amplification of the CDR3 region of rearranged TCR beta genes was performed with a multiplex PCR assay on genomic DNA. The amplified TCR beta libraries were sequenced on the Illumina HiSeq System as 87-base-pair reads. The paper's data handling went like this. In a later analysis, approximately 74 million unique TCR beta chains were counted across the approximately 640 repertoires, and roughly 11 million of these chains were shared by at least two donors. Raw reads were error-corrected and collapsed into unique sequences by a nearest-neighbor algorithm in which closely related sequences were merged to remove PCR and sequencing errors. CDR3 sequences were aligned to IMGT reference sequences to assign V, D and J gene segments. For a sequence to be retained, a match of at least six nucleotides was required to both a V gene segment and a J gene segment. Rearrangements were classified as productive when the CDR3 lacked stop codons and remained in frame with V and J, and all other rearrangements were classified as non-productive. Following IMGT convention, CDR3 was defined as the stretch from the second conserved V-encoded cysteine up to the conserved J-encoded phenylalanine. The earlier analysis of about 530 of the donors excluded any sequence lacking an unambiguous match to a single V gene segment. In an earlier analysis of several hundred of the donors, V segments were called functional above 56.7% productive rearrangements and were called segregating when the between-donor standard deviation exceeded 5%. A statistical classification framework was built to diagnose cytomegalovirus status from the catalog of TCR beta chain sequences. A later analysis assigned V and J genes by comparing TCR nucleotide sequences with IMGT/GENE-DB human TR gene sequences. Using the TCRdist pipeline, a later analysis assigned CDR3 sequences along with most-parsimonious VDJ recombination scenarios. In a later analysis, every TCR beta chain was defined by the combination of its CDR3 amino acid sequence and its V-gene family, and reads without a unique V-gene family were dropped. In a later analysis, some 600 highly shared, low-generation-probability nucleotide sequences were removed to address suspected cross-contamination and a sequencing artifact. For each public chain, a later analysis derived a clonal expansion index from normalized ranks of inferred template counts within each repertoire. Generation probabilities in a later analysis came from a VDJ recombination model fitted to out-of-frame rearrangements, and those results were checked against IGoR. Hypergeometric tests were used in a later analysis to score TCR-TCR, TCR-HLA and TCR-CMV co-occurrence, with a repertoire-size bias correction applied to the TCR pairs. To estimate false discovery rates, a later analysis permuted the HLA or CMV assignments 20 times. In a later analysis, co-occurring TCRs were grouped with DBSCAN, and TCRdist sequence similarity was added when clustering was performed within HLA-allele-positive subsets. Co-occurrence clustering excluded repertoires with fewer than 30,000 or more than 120,000 public chains, plus five with anomalous nucleotide sharing. TCRdb carries this immuneACCESS record with in-frame sequences only. Its versions omit some clonotypes, under half of them owing to an unresolved V gene in the studies checked, with the rest unexplained. Clone size and the V and J calls come from that table; the DNA yielded D and trimming. The sample table holds under 95,000 clones, of which 79% were seen once. About 15% of the sample is in the top ten clones.

According to the germline V gene, CDR1 reads SGHRS and CDR2 reads YFSETQ. V and J lose 0 bases and 0 bases, and a span of 12 bases separates them. The CDR3 covers 16 residues, taking in both the cysteine and the phenylalanine. The retained sequence is limited to the CDR3, 48 bases, with the frame set at the first base. The full study reports these points: Specific HLA alleles were associated with roughly 17,000 TCR beta sequences at a false discovery rate of 0.05 in a later analysis. A few of the identified cytomegalovirus-associated TCR beta chains were confirmed in vitro to be specific for cytomegalovirus antigens. Only TCR beta chains were sequenced in this cohort, and the absence of alpha or paired-chain data limited detectable features. In the study, 150 to 200 TCR beta chains were listed as associated with cytomegalovirus. Assigning TCR associations to individual alleles was difficult when HLA alleles, especially DR and DQ, strongly co-occurred. Broadly in line with IMGT annotations, most TCR beta V segments showed up in productive rearrangements about 87% or about 30% of the time in an earlier analysis of a few hundred of the donors. The earlier analysis of approximately 540 of the donors excluded roughly 16 rarely observed V segments, including chromosome 9 orphons, because counts were too low. V-gene and J-gene trimming of TCR beta chains was associated with a missense DCLRE1C variant in a later genetic analysis, and the association was replicated in an independent cohort. Because HLA typing was missing for some donors at each locus, association tests included only the typed subset. In a later analysis, the rate of TCR association differed among HLA loci, with DRB1 alleles having the most associated TCRs and HLA-C alleles having the fewest. A later analysis found that most CMV-associated TCR beta chains appeared HLA-restricted, with HLA associations seemingly driven largely by CMV exposure. The 87-base-pair reads could not distinguish some IMGT-functional V segments, including TRBV6-2 and TRBV6-3, so those segments were excluded. For the cohort, immune exposure information was limited to CMV serostatus. In a later genetic analysis, fewer N-insertions in productive TCRs were reported among donors in an Asian-associated ancestry cluster than the roughly 700-donor mean. According to the authors, the approach could potentially be generalized to other disease states and immunological phenotypes. Roughly uniform sequencing depth across donors was assumed in presence/absence analyses, although this assumption may not hold. In a later analysis, several top co-occurrence clusters were reported to appear linked to parvovirus B19, influenza, CMV and Epstein-Barr virus. Correlated functional status among segregating V segments might reflect linkage disequilibrium, but an unknown experimental factor could not be ruled out. In both the original and validation cohorts, the classifier was reported to diagnose cytomegalovirus status with high specificity and sensitivity. A cluster of highly shared sequence variants was judged likely to be a technical artifact of the sequencing pipeline. Most TCR sequences were seen in very few donors, while some public TCRs were found in many individuals. A further reported finding was that TCR beta sequences accurately predicted the HLA-A and HLA-B alleles for most subjects in the first cohort. A later analysis found that HLA-associated TCR beta chains were more clonally expanded and had lower generation probabilities than equally common non-associated chains.

The cohort consisted of fewer than 700 healthy bone marrow donors. Cohort members were all nominally healthy when sampled, although unrecorded immune exposures were likely present. The donor was CMV seropositive and belonged to the group of 250 to 300 seropositive cohort members. A peripheral blood sample was collected from each donor, and TCR beta sequencing was performed on peripheral blood mononuclear cells. The Qiagen DNeasy Blood Extraction Kit was used to extract genomic DNA from the blood cell samples. Rearrangement joined TRBV5-1 to TRBJ1-1; the D segment could be TRBD1, given 5 matching bases. The sequence came from a woman aged 35 to 49 in good health and CMV-seropositive. What was sequenced was PBMCs. The DNA reads as follows: TGCGCCAGCAGCTTGGGAACAGGCCCAATGAACACTGAAGCTTTCTTT. This codes for CASSLGTGPMNTEAFF.